This is a list of T cell receptor beta chains from one sample in a study of B cell selection in AIRE deficiency. Repertoires were generated with immunoSEQ multiplex PCR, while TCRdb's copy carries only in-frame clones and drops some. The sample has over 15,000 clones, more than 85% seen once. Specimen: CD4+CD25+ Tregs sorted from PBMCs. These receptors all come from a human donor in good health. CDR3s leave out the opening cysteine and the closing phenylalanine or tryptophan. Each record gives: CDR3 length, J gene, V gene, CDR3 protein.

11,TRBJ2-7,TRBV28,ASSLGTRYEQY
13,TRBJ1-5,TRBV27,ASSLGSLGNQPQH
10,TRBJ1-1,TRBV28,ASRTSTGEAF
12,TRBJ1-5,TRBV6-9,ASSRTGNYQPQH
11,TRBJ1-1,TRBV5-4,ASSLTGGAEAF
13,TRBJ2-7,TRBV28,ASSLAGANSYEQY
11,TRBJ2-3,TRBV18,ATSLVVTDTQY
13,TRBJ2-1,TRBV27,ASSPLAGGPNEQF
13,TRBJ2-2,TRBV5-8,ASSVGQGNGGELF
13,TRBJ2-3,TRBV10-3,AISEAGRGPYTQY
10,TRBJ1-2,TRBV6-6,ATTGRDYGYT
9,TRBJ1-1,TRBV11-2,ASSLAYEAF
12,TRBJ1-2,TRBV6-1,ASSEALRGAGYT
12,TRBJ1-2,TRBV5-1,ASSLNSLNYGYT
12,TRBJ1-1,TRBV2,ASSGGVGGTEAF
12,TRBJ1-5,TRBV6-6,ASRGQASNQPQH
11,TRBJ2-2,TRBV27,ASSFSRTGELF
12,TRBJ1-6,TRBV11-3,ASSGRRGARESH
16,TRBJ1-1,TRBV5-1,ASSSQLLGAMGNTEAF
13,TRBJ2-7,TRBV28,ASSLTGVVSYEQY
11,TRBJ1-1,TRBV23-1,ASVRQGETEAF
13,TRBJ1-2,TRBV5-5,ASSSMGQGAGGYT
16,TRBJ1-1,TRBV28,ASSLSLYFAGVHTEAF
13,TRBJ2-3,TRBV6-5,ASSYLGQGLDTQY
13,TRBJ2-1,TRBV28,ASSSLAGRYNEQF
14,TRBJ1-5,TRBV28,ASSRVRGRGNQPQH
13,TRBJ2-7,TRBV28,ASRPPGGARLEQY
11,TRBJ2-7,TRBV7-3,ASSLTGGGEQY
14,TRBJ2-1,TRBV18,ASSPIQGQAYNEQF
13,TRBJ1-5,TRBV6-5,ASSYDSYSNQPQH
14,TRBJ2-3,TRBV11-1,ASSRRSGTSTDTQY
14,TRBJ2-1,TRBV11-2,ASNRRGTISYNEQF
10,TRBJ2-7,TRBV7-2,ASSLTGFEQY
13,TRBJ1-4,TRBV6-5,ASSYGGPLDEKLF
13,TRBJ2-5,TRBV5-8,ASRGRRTHRWGQY
11,TRBJ2-4,TRBV5-1,ASSLGSPNIQY
10,TRBJ2-7,TRBV10-1,ASSDQTYEQY
12,TRBJ1-1,TRBV7-9,ASSSTDREHEAF
14,TRBJ2-3,TRBV5-8,ASTPGLAGVADTQY
15,TRBJ1-5,TRBV28,ASSPIRAAYSNQPQH
13,TRBJ1-4,TRBV27,ASSRTGQGYEKLF
12,TRBJ1-2,TRBV5-1,ASSLSAGSSGYT
12,TRBJ2-2,TRBV10-3,AIKEAGSTGELF
13,TRBJ1-1,TRBV5-4,ASSPGGGLGTEAF
13,TRBJ2-7,TRBV18,ASSPQWEATYEQY
14,TRBJ1-4,TRBV7-9,ASSLGGRGTNEKLF
12,TRBJ2-1,TRBV7-2,ASSKGLQGNEQF
12,TRBJ2-7,TRBV18,ASSPGTGVYEQY
10,TRBJ1-4,TRBV28,ASSLGRSKLF
12,TRBJ2-5,TRBV27,ASSLLGRGETQY
10,TRBJ2-7,TRBV5-4,ASRTGGNEQY
10,TRBJ1-2,TRBV2,ASSERARGYT
11,TRBJ2-5,TRBV5-4,ASSSLEGETQY
11,TRBJ2-2,TRBV19,ASSIAAGWELF
10,TRBJ1-1,TRBV15,ATQGGTTEAF